Included here is one T cell receptor delta chain sequence, with context. One base away lies a much larger clone, so this may be a sequencing read error. These data belong to a study of gamma-delta chains in newborns, infants, children. In the study overall: Polyclonal expansion of innate γδ T cells after birth follows microbial exposure.

TCRdb reanalysed the reads via CATT. This table holds over a thousand delta-chain clones, approximately 3.6% found once. The CDR3 spans 21 residues. V was trimmed by 3 bases and J by 3 bases, leaving 32 bases between them. Germline CDR1 TSWWSYY, CDR2 QGS. This sequence joins TRDV1 and TRDJ1; D might be TRDD3 (8 bases). The sequence was obtained from a child who was a newborn, infant or young child, either healthy, febrile or measles-vaccinated (not recorded which). Sequencing was performed on blood. Written as DNA, the CDR3 is TGTGCTCTTGGGGAGCGGCCTTCCTTCAACTGGGGGGTCCCGAACGCCGATAAACTCATCTTT. Amino acid sequence: CALGERPSFNWGVPNADKLIF.